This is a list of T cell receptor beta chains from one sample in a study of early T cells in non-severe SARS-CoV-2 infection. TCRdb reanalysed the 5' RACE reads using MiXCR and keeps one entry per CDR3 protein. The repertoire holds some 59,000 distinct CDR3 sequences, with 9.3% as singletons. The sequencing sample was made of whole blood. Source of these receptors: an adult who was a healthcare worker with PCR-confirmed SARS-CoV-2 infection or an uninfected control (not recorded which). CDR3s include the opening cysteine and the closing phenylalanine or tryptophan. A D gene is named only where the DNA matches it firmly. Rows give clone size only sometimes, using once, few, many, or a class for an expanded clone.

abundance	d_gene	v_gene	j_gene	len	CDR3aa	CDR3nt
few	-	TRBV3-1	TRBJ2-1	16	CASSPLGWQGNNEQFF	TGTGCCAGCAGCCCACTAGGATGGCAGGGTAACAATGAGCAGTTCTTC
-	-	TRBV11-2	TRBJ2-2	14	CATRGLMGAGELFF	TGTGCCACCCGGGGGTTGATGGGTGCCGGGGAGCTGTTTTTT
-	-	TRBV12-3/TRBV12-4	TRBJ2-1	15	CASSLAGTLNNEQFF	TGTGCCAGCAGTTTAGCCGGGACTCTAAACAATGAGCAGTTCTTC
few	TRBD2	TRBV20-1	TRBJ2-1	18	CSARDRGSGGSSYNEQFF	TGCAGTGCTAGAGATCGAGGTAGCGGGGGCAGCTCCTACAATGAGCAGTTCTTC
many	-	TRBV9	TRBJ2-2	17	CASSVGGRGPNTGELFF	TGTGCCAGCAGCGTAGGAGGCAGGGGACCTAACACCGGGGAGCTGTTTTTT
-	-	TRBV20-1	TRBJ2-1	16	CSLERPRSRVGNEQFF	TGCAGTCTCGAACGCCCCCGGTCTCGAGTGGGCAATGAGCAGTTCTTC
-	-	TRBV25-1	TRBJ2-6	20	CASSLLRPGPPTSGANVLTF	TGTGCCAGCAGTCTACTCCGACCCGGTCCTCCTACCTCTGGGGCCAACGTCCTGACTTTC
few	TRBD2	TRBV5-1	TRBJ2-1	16	CASSFQAGGAGNEQFF	TGCGCCAGCAGCTTTCAGGCCGGGGGGGCCGGTAATGAGCAGTTCTTC
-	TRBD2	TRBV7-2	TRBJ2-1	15	CASSLSGGAYNEQFF	TGTGCCAGCAGCTTATCCGGGGGGGCCTACAATGAGCAGTTCTTC
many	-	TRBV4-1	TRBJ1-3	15	CASSQDTYSGNTIYF	TGCGCCAGCAGCCAGGACACGTACTCTGGAAACACCATATATTTT
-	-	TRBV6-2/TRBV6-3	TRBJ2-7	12	CASSYPRSREYF	TGTGCCAGCAGTTACCCCCGGTCTCGGGAGTACTTC
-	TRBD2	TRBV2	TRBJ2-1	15	CASSLTSGGYNEQFF	TGTGCCAGCAGCCTAACTAGCGGGGGGTACAATGAGCAGTTCTTC
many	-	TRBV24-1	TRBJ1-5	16	CARALTGRISNQPQHF	TGTGCCAGGGCCTTGACCGGGAGAATTAGCAATCAGCCCCAGCATTTT
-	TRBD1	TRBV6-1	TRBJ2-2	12	CATGTGDGELFF	TGTGCCACCGGAACAGGGGACGGGGAGCTGTTTTTT
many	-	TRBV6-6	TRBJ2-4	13	CASSIRDKNIQYF	TGTGCCAGCAGCATCCGGGACAAAAACATTCAGTACTTC
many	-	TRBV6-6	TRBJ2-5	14	CASSYSSIQETQYF	TGTGCCAGCAGTTACTCCTCCATCCAAGAGACCCAGTACTTC
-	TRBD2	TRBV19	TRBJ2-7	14	CASSIAGTSHEQYF	TGTGCCAGTAGTATAGCCGGGACTAGCCACGAGCAGTACTTC
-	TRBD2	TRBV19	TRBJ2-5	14	CASTLAGDQETQYF	TGTGCCAGTACCCTAGCGGGGGACCAAGAGACCCAGTACTTC
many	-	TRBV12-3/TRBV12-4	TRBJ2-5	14	CASSLRDSKETQYF	TGTGCCAGCAGTTTGAGGGACTCCAAAGAGACCCAGTACTTC
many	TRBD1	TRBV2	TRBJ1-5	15	CASSGDREGNQPQHF	TGTGCCAGCAGTGGGGACAGGGAGGGGAATCAGCCCCAGCATTTT
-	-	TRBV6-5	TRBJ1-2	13	CASSGGQRYGYTF	TGTGCCAGCAGTGGGGGACAACGATATGGCTACACCTTC
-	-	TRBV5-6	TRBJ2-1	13	CASSLAANNEQFF	TGTGCCAGCAGCTTGGCGGCTAACAATGAGCAGTTCTTC
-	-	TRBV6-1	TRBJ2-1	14	CASIKGVSYNEQFF	TGTGCCAGCATTAAGGGGGTTTCCTACAATGAGCAGTTCTTC
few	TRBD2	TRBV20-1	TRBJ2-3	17	CSARTSGDSSSTDTQYF	TGCAGTGCTAGAACTAGCGGGGACTCTTCCAGCACAGATACGCAGTATTTT
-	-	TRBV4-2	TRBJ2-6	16	CASAPFLDPGANVLTF	TGTGCCAGCGCCCCCTTTCTGGATCCTGGGGCCAACGTCCTGACTTTC
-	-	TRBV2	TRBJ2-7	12	CASSEQNYEQYF	TGTGCCAGCAGTGAACAGAACTACGAGCAGTACTTC
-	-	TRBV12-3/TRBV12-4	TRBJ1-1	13	CASSILGNTEALF	TGTGCCAGCAGCATCTTGGGGAACACTGAAGCTCTCTTT
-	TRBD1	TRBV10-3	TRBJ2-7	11	CAIRQGSEQYF	TGTGCCATCAGACAGGGGTCCGAGCAGTACTTC
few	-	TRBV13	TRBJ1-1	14	CASSFQGPNTEAFF	TGTGCCAGCAGCTTTCAGGGTCCGAACACTGAAGCTTTCTTT
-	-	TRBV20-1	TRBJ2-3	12	CSAREVSAAQYF	TGCAGTGCTAGAGAGGTCTCGGCGGCGCAGTATTTT
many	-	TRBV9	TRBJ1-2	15	CASSVEPGTAYGYTF	TGTGCCAGCAGCGTAGAACCGGGAACAGCGTACGGCTACACCTTC
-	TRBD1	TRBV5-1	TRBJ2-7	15	CASSFSLDRAEEQYF	TGCGCCAGCAGCTTTTCACTGGACAGGGCGGAAGAGCAGTACTTC
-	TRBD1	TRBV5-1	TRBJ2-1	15	CASSLGDRGHNEQFF	TGCGCCAGCAGCTTGGGCGACAGGGGACACAATGAGCAGTTCTTC
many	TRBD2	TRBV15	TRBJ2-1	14	CATSRAGGLDEQFF	TGTGCCACCAGCAGAGCGGGGGGTCTAGATGAGCAGTTCTTC
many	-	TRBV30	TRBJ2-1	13	CAWSGQVWNEQFF	TGTGCCTGGAGTGGTCAGGTTTGGAATGAGCAGTTCTTC
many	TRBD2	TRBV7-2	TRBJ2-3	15	CASSLLAAGADTQYF	TGTGCCAGCAGCCTACTAGCGGCAGGTGCGGATACGCAGTATTTT
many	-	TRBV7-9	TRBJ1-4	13	CASNLWTSEKLFF	TGTGCCAGCAATTTATGGACCTCTGAAAAACTGTTTTTT
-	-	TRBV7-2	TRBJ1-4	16	CASSLLRRQNNEKLFF	TGTGCCAGCAGCCTTCTGCGGAGGCAAAATAATGAAAAACTGTTTTTT
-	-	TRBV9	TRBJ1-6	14	CASSRTGDNSPLHF	TGTGCCAGCAGCCGGACGGGGGACAATTCACCCCTCCACTTT
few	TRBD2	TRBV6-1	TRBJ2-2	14	CASTLAVNTGELFF	TGTGCCAGCACACTAGCGGTGAACACCGGGGAGCTGTTTTTT
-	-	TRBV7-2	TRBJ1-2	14	CASSLQGTSYGYTF	TGTGCCAGCAGCTTACAGGGGACGTCCTATGGCTACACCTTC
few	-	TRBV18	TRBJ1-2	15	CASSPRVLGAYGYTF	TGTGCCAGCTCACCCAGGGTCCTGGGAGCCTATGGCTACACCTTC
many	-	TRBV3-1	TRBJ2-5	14	CASSQGTYQETQYF	TGTGCCAGCAGCCAAGGGACATATCAAGAGACCCAGTACTTC
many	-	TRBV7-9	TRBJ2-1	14	CASSLDAAYNEQFF	TGTGCCAGCAGCTTAGACGCCGCCTACAATGAGCAGTTCTTC
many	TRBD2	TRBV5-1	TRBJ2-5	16	CASSGGLAGLQETQYF	TGCGCCAGCAGCGGCGGACTAGCGGGGCTCCAAGAGACCCAGTACTTC
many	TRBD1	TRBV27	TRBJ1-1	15	CASNPAGTGGGEAFF	TGTGCCAGCAACCCGGCAGGGACAGGGGGAGGTGAAGCTTTCTTT
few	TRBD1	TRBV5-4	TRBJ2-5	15	CASSKSRDRGKTQYF	TGTGCCAGCAGCAAATCCCGGGACAGGGGAAAGACCCAGTACTTC
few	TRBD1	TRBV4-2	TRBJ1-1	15	CASSRARDRGTEAFF	TGTGCCAGCAGCCGCGCTCGGGACAGGGGCACTGAAGCTTTCTTT
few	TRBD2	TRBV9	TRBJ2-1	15	CASSVGSGGYNEQFF	TGTGCCAGCAGCGTAGGGAGCGGGGGTTACAATGAGCAGTTCTTC
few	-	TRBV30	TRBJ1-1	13	CAWRWQINTEAFF	TGTGCCTGGAGGTGGCAGATAAACACTGAAGCTTTCTTT
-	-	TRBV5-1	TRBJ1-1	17	CASSLEAGEGMNTEAFF	TGCGCCAGCAGCTTGGAGGCAGGGGAGGGGATGAACACTGAAGCTTTCTTT
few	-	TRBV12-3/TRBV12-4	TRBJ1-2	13	CASTVGGYYGYTF	TGTGCCAGCACCGTCGGTGGATACTATGGCTACACCTTC
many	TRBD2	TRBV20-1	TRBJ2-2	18	CSATPSGGSPRVTGELFF	TGCAGTGCTACCCCTAGCGGGGGTTCACCGCGTGTCACCGGGGAGCTGTTTTTT
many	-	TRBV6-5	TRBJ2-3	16	CASSPTGPQGTDTQYF	TGTGCCAGCAGTCCTACGGGGCCGCAGGGGACAGATACGCAGTATTTT
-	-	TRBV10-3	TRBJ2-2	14	CAIRTQGNTGELFF	TGTGCCATCAGGACACAGGGGAACACCGGGGAGCTGTTTTTT
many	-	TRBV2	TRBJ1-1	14	CASSEGTVPTEAFF	TGTGCCAGCAGTGAAGGGACAGTTCCCACTGAAGCTTTCTTT
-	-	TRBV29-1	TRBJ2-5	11	CSVRRLETQYF	TGCAGCGTTAGGCGGCTAGAGACCCAGTACTTC
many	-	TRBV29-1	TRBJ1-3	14	CSVGPRGTGNTIYF	TGCAGCGTCGGACCCAGGGGTACAGGAAACACCATATATTTT